The clone carrying this T cell receptor beta chain was detected only a few times. The antigen is not known. The CDR3 runs to 11 residues. The V and J ends lost 1 base and 11 bases respectively, with 9 bases between them. The germline V gene encodes CDR1 SGHNT and CDR2 YYREEE (reference sequence). Sequencing targeted expressed TCRB transcripts, as all isolated RNA had been reverse transcribed. Clones were read by immunoSEQ multiplex PCR, and TCRdb kept only the in-frame ones, dropping some. The sample includes some 500,000 clones, over 9.5% of them seen just once. This sample is part of a study of beta chain features in type 1 diabetes. Findings of the study overall: TCRB repertoires of naive, central memory and Treg cells appeared more similar among patients than among healthy donors. There was a possibility that cDNA sequencing over-represented cells with high TCR expression. Shorter TCRB CDR3s, moderately but significantly so, were found in Type 1 diabetes patients in all four CD4+ subsets.

Sorting of CD4+ naive, central memory, regulatory and stem cell-like memory cells was performed via CD45RO/CCR7/CD25/CD127/CD95/CD27. The TCR originated in a woman aged 18-35 years in good health. Specimen: naive CD4+ T cells from blood. This chain links TRBV5-4 with TRBJ1-1; a possible D gene is TRBD1 (5 bases). The CDR3 is CASSLSGSAFF. The CDR3 nucleotides read TGTGCCAGCAGCTTGTCAGGGAGCGCTTTCTTT.